This T cell receptor beta chain was profiled in a study of post-analysis software for immune sequencing data. The wider study: Several disease courses (relapsing-remitting, secondary progressive and progressive-relapsing) of multiple sclerosis were included. Study observations and caveats: Roughly five TRBV segments appeared more often in patients than in controls, and TRBV5-6, TRBV5-1 and TRBV20-1 were among these. With F measure, samples from one preparation batch clustered together strongly.

Carried by the TCR beta cDNA libraries were unique molecular identifiers. Using its own MiXCR run on the PCR reads, TCRdb lists one record per CDR3 protein. This table holds 350,000 to 450,000 distinct CDR3 sequences, roughly 38% found once. CDR3 length equals 14 residues. In germline, CDR1 is ENHRY, CDR2 SYGVKD. With 8 bases clipped from V and 4 bases from J, the junction kept 5 bases outside the gene matches. With regard to this clonotype: What it binds is unknown.

Input material: blood. This sequence was found in a girl aged 10 to 17 with multiple sclerosis. The chain couples TRBV10-3 to TRBJ2-1; 10 nucleotides agree with TRBD1. CDR3 region: CAIAGTGDYNEQFF. In nucleotides, the CDR3 is TGTGCCATCGCCGGGACAGGGGATTACAATGAGCAGTTCTTC.